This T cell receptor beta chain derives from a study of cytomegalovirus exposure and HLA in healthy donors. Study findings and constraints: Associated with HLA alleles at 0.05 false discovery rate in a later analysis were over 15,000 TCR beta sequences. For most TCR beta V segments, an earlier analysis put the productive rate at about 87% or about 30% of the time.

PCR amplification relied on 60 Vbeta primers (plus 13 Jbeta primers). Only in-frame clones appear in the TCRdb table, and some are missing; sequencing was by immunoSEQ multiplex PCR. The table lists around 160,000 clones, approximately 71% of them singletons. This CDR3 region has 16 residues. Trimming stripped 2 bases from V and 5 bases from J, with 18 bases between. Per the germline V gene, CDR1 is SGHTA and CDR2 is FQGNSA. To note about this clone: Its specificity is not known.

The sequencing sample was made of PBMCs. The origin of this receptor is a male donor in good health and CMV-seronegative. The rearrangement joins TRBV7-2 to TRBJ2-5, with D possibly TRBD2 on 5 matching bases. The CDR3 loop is CASSLRASRSRETQYF. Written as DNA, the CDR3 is TGTGCCAGCAGCTTAAGGGCTAGCCGGTCACGCGAGACCCAGTACTTC.